This T cell receptor beta chain derives from a study of blood T cell repertoires in COVID-19. Clinical history as reported by participants underpinned cohort assignment. V lost 3 bases, J lost 3 bases, and 8 bases lay in between. CDR1 is LNHDA and CDR2 is SQIVND in the germline V gene (reference sequence). This CDR3 is built from 13 residues. Some clones are missing from TCRdb's copy, which holds only in-frame ones; the method was immunoSEQ multiplex PCR. This sample has around 160,000 clones, with 70% to 90% found just once. V usage is TRBV19 and J usage is TRBJ1-2; D call uncertain. Source material: PBMCs or T cells enriched from blood (not recorded which). This TCR came from a woman aged 25 to 39 with acute COVID-19. The CDR3 coding sequence is TGTGCCAGTAGTATCCGGGGAGACTATGGCTACACCTTC. This encodes CASSIRGDYGYTF.